The clone carrying this TCR beta chain was found once. Its antigen is unknown. These data originate in a study of cytomegalovirus exposure and HLA in healthy donors. It was the roughly 130-subject validation cohort, separate from the 666-subject first cohort, to which the donors belonged. Data came from immunoSEQ multiplex PCR; TCRdb stores just in-frame clones and leaves some out. The sample has 150,000 to 180,000 clones, approximately 86% seen once. The CDR3 sequence is 15 residues long. From germline, CDR1 is MDHEN and CDR2 SYDVKM. The ends lost 3 bases at V and 7 bases at J; junction bases unmatched: 11. Study-level points and caveats: It was confirmed in vitro that a few of the CMV-associated chains were specific for CMV antigens. Most TCR sequences were uncommon, yet certain public TCRs appeared in many donors. According to the study, approximately 150 TCR beta chains were cytomegalovirus-associated.

The material sequenced was PBMCs. The chain joins TRBV28 to TRBJ1-1, with TRBD1 identical over 7 bases. This sequence was found in a human donor in good health. DNA of the CDR3: TGTGCCAGCAGTTTGGGCGGGACAGCCCAAGGTGAAGCTTTCTTT. Translation: CASSLGGTAQGEAFF.